This T cell receptor (beta chain) was recorded in a study of T cell responses to AZD1222 COVID-19 vaccine. Notes on the study in general: Spike as a whole was targeted by vaccine-associated CD4 TCRs, dominant at 160-218 and 743-854. Among spike-specific TCRs, nearly half reportedly target unmutated variant regions. The donor group comprised mostly white British people and more females; the analysis possibly underestimated clonal diversity. Only a handful of AZD1222 recipients, more than five in all, had baseline seropositivity.

The assay was immunoSEQ multiplex PCR, and TCRdb's table has in-frame clones only and misses some. The data hold about 130,000 clones, with about 88% observed a single time. Worth noting for this clone: The antigen is not known.

The germline gives CDR1 KGHDR, CDR2 SFDVKD. V lost 3 bases, J lost 6 bases, and 11 bases lay in between. The CDR3 covers 14 residues. The chain employs TRBV24-1 and TRBJ1-5, with D possibly TRBD1 on 6 matching bases. The clonotype originates from an adult in good health. The input for sequencing was peripheral blood, taken on day 0 of AZD1222 vaccination. CDR3: CATSDQQGGQPQHF. The CDR3 DNA follows: TGTGCCACCAGTGATCAACAGGGAGGTCAGCCCCAGCATTTT.